A selection of T cell receptor beta chains follows, all from one sample in a study of response to subunit inactivated influenza vaccine. From the RT-PCR reads, TCRdb called clonotypes with MiXCR, one entry per CDR3 protein. Seen here are approximately 700,000 distinct CDR3 sequences, 14% observed once, and the top ten hold 6% to 8%. The sequencing here drew on PBMCs from blood, taken 14 to 15 days before vaccination. Source of these receptors: a man aged 50 to 60 who received an inactivated influenza vaccine. Both conserved end residues are part of each CDR3. A D gene is named only where the DNA matches it firmly. Some rows have no size entry. The others give once, few or many, or a class for an expanded clone.

d_call	clone_size	v_call	j_call	cdr3_nt	cdr3_aa
-	many	TRBV6-6	TRBJ1-2	TGTGCCAGCAGTTACCTGCATCTAGGGAAGGGTTATGGCTACACCTTC	CASSYLHLGKGYGYTF
-	-	TRBV2	TRBJ1-1	TGTGCCAGCATCGGTGACCTCATGAACACTGAAGCTTTCTTT	CASIGDLMNTEAFF
-	-	TRBV20-1	TRBJ1-2	TGCAGTGCTAGAGATAGTCGTAAGGATGGCTACACCTTC	CSARDSRKDGYTF
-	few	TRBV15	TRBJ2-5	TGTGCCACCAGCAGAGTTAGGACAGACCAAGAGACCCAGTACTTC	CATSRVRTDQETQYF
-	-	TRBV20-1	TRBJ1-1	TGCAGTGCTAGAGTGGGTGCGAAGAACACTGAAGCTTTCTTT	CSARVGAKNTEAFF
-	few	TRBV28	TRBJ2-7	TGTGCCAGCAGTTTACCCGGCGGATACGGCTACGAGCAGTACTTC	CASSLPGGYGYEQYF
TRBD2	few	TRBV5-1	TRBJ2-7	TGCGCCAAGCCGGGCTTAGCGGGGCAAGGGACCGAGCAGTACTTC	CAKPGLAGQGTEQYF
-	-	TRBV7-2	TRBJ2-1	TGTGCCAGCAGCCCGCAGCGGACTTACAATGAGCAGTTCTTC	CASSPQRTYNEQFF
TRBD1	few	TRBV6-1	TRBJ1-4	TGTGCCAGCAGACGGGACAGGGGTAATGAAAAACTGTTTTTT	CASRRDRGNEKLFF
TRBD1	few	TRBV11-1	TRBJ2-6	TGTGCCAGCAGCTTAAGGCGGGACAGGGGCTCTGGGGCCAACGTCCTGACTTTC	CASSLRRDRGSGANVLTF
TRBD2	-	TRBV11-2	TRBJ2-7	TGTGCCAGCAGCTTCATGGGGACGGGGACTACCTACGAGCAGTACTTC	CASSFMGTGTTYEQYF
TRBD1	-	TRBV4-2	TRBJ2-2	TGTGCCAGCAGCCCCCGGGACAGCAACACCGGGGAGCTGTTTTTT	CASSPRDSNTGELFF
TRBD1	-	TRBV5-1	TRBJ2-6	TGCGCCAGCAGCAGACAGGGGGCGATGCTCTCTGGGGCCAACGTCCTGACTTTC	CASSRQGAMLSGANVLTF
TRBD1	-	TRBV5-8	TRBJ2-1	TGTGCCAGCAGCCCGGACAGGGGGCGAAATGAGCAGTTCTTC	CASSPDRGRNEQFF
-	-	TRBV7-3	TRBJ2-1	TGTGCCAGCAGCTTAAGGGGGGGCCCTTACGATGAGCAGTTCTTC	CASSLRGGPYDEQFF
-	few	TRBV12-3/TRBV12-4	TRBJ1-4	TGTGCCAGCAGTTTGAGGTCCTCTAATGAAAAACTGTTTTTT	CASSLRSSNEKLFF
TRBD2	-	TRBV27	TRBJ2-7	TGTGCCAGCAGTTTACTAGCGGGGGCCAAACCCTACGAGCAGTACTTC	CASSLLAGAKPYEQYF
TRBD2	few	TRBV15	TRBJ2-1	TGTGCCACCAGCTTTGCTGGCGGGAGCTATGAGCAGTTCTTC	CATSFAGGSYEQFF
-	-	TRBV12-3/TRBV12-4	TRBJ2-2	TGTGCCAGCACCAAACGCTTGTGGGGACTTTCGAACACCGGGGAGCTGTTTTTT	CASTKRLWGLSNTGELFF
-	-	TRBV5-5	TRBJ2-2	TGTGCCAGCAGCTACAACGGGGAGCTGTTTTTT	CASSYNGELFF
-	few	TRBV7-2	TRBJ1-1	TGTGCCAGCAGCACGAATAACAGGGCCCCGAACACTGAAGCTTTCTTT	CASSTNNRAPNTEAFF
TRBD2	few	TRBV9	TRBJ2-1	TGTGCCAGCAGCGTAGCTGTAGCGGGTGCCTACAATGAGCAGTTCTTC	CASSVAVAGAYNEQFF
-	-	TRBV5-1	TRBJ2-3	TGCGCCAGCAGCATCCTGCCTGGGACTTCCCAGGCTAGCACAGATACGCAGTATTTT	CASSILPGTSQASTDTQYF
TRBD1	-	TRBV28	TRBJ2-3	TGTGCCAGTTCCGGGGGACAGGCCACAGATACGCAGTATTTT	CASSGGQATDTQYF
-	-	TRBV30	TRBJ2-1	TGTGCCTGGAGTCCGAAAAGGGGTGGCGGATTCTACAATGAGCAGTTCTTC	CAWSPKRGGGFYNEQFF
-	-	TRBV12-3/TRBV12-4	TRBJ2-5	TGTGCCAGCACAAGGGATTCCCAAGAGACCCAGTACTTC	CASTRDSQETQYF
TRBD1	many	TRBV27	TRBJ2-7	TGTGCCAGCAGCTTTAACAGGGGCTACGAGCAGTACTTC	CASSFNRGYEQYF
-	-	TRBV11-2	TRBJ2-7	TGTGCCAGCAGCGGGACTTTCTACGAGCAGTACTTC	CASSGTFYEQYF
-	few	TRBV14	TRBJ1-2	TGTGCCAGCAGCCAAGATCTCGGGGGCTCCGGCTACACCTTC	CASSQDLGGSGYTF
-	few	TRBV4-1	TRBJ2-3	TGCGCCAGCAGCCAGACGGAGGGTCTTCGCACAGATACGCAGTATTTT	CASSQTEGLRTDTQYF
TRBD1	few	TRBV7-2	TRBJ2-7	TGTGCCAGCAGCCAGTGGGACAGCTCCTACGAGCAGTACTTC	CASSQWDSSYEQYF
-	-	TRBV6-5	TRBJ2-5	TGTGCCAGCAGTTACGCAGGGACTCTTAAGGGGACTCCCCGGTTTAGCCAGTACTTC	CASSYAGTLKGTPRFSQYF
TRBD1	few	TRBV12-3/TRBV12-4	TRBJ2-7	TGTGCCAGCAGTTGGGGACAGGGGGCGCGCTACGAGCAGTACTTC	CASSWGQGARYEQYF
-	-	TRBV20-1	TRBJ2-5	TGCAGTGCTAGAGCAGGGGGGGATGAGACCCAGTACTTC	CSARAGGDETQYF
TRBD1	-	TRBV10-3	TRBJ2-5	TGTGCCATCGCCAGGACAGGGGGCCAAGAGACCCAGTACTTC	CAIARTGGQETQYF
-	-	TRBV18	TRBJ2-2	TGTGCCAGCTCACCAGGCTACAACACCGGGGAGCTGTTTTTT	CASSPGYNTGELFF
-	many	TRBV29-1	TRBJ2-2	TGCAGCGTTGAAGGAAAGACGGGTACCGGGGAGCTGTTTTTT	CSVEGKTGTGELFF